These 16 T cell receptor beta chains originate from one sample sequenced in a study of CD4 T cells in relation to SARS-CoV-2 and coronaviruses. No antigens are known for them. Here immunoSEQ multiplex PCR was the method, and the copy in TCRdb shows in-frame clones only, minus some. The sample holds 15,000 to 20,000 clones, around four fifths seen once. The unexposed donors gave CD4+ T cells in about 2010-2019, prior to COVID-19. The cells were cultured for over eight days before CD4+ T cells were isolated. The sequenced sample was CD4+ T cells from PBMCs, cultured in vitro. Every receptor here comes from a human donor in good health.

CDR3 loop: CASRELAGGPYSTDTQYF. CDR3 nucleotide sequence: TGTGCCAGCAGGGAACTAGCGGGAGGGCCTTATAGCACAGATACGCAGTATTTT. The chain carries TRBV27 and TRBJ2-3; 13 bases line up with TRBD2. The CDR3 runs 18 residues. The junction had 9 bases not matched to a gene; V was cut back by 6 bases and J by 0 bases. CDR1 and CDR2 from the germline V gene are MNHEY and SMNVEV (reference sequence).

The chain has TRBV5-1 and TRBJ2-3; the D is unclear. Per the germline V gene, CDR1 is SGHRS and CDR2 is YFSETQ. The V end lost 5 bases, the J end lost 2 bases, and 9 bases lay between the germline ends. There are 13 residues in the CDR3. The CDR3, as DNA: TGCGCCAGCAGTCCCCAGGTCACAGATACGCAGTATTTT. Translation: CASSPQVTDTQYF. Full variable domain (outside the CDR3, taken from reference TRBV5-1 and TRBJ2-3): KAGVTQTPRYLIKTRGQQVTLSCSPISGHRSVSWYQQTPGQGLQFLFEYFSETQRNKGNFPGRFSGRQFSNSRSEMNVSTLELGDSALYLCASSPQVTDTQYFGPGTRLTVL.

The rearrangement links TRBV12-3 or TRBV12-4 to TRBJ2-1, with D perhaps TRBD2 (5 bases). CDR3 length: 13 amino acids. V was cut by 2 bases and J by 4 bases, with 6 bases left in between. The CDR3 sequence is CASSLREYNEQFF. In DNA form, the CDR3 reads TGTGCCAGCAGTTTAAGGGAGTACAATGAGCAGTTCTTC.

This clone was counted a few times. The V and J genes are TRBV15 and TRBJ1-2; D remains ambiguous. Per germline, CDR1 LNHNV and CDR2 YYDKDF (reference sequence). There are 12 residues in the CDR3. V was clipped by 0 bases and J by 8 bases, with 7 bases between them. The CDR3 sequence is CATSRDKGGYTF. CDR3 DNA: TGTGCCACCAGCAGAGATAAGGGAGGCTACACCTTC.

This rearrangement joins TRBV11-2 to TRBJ2-7, with 11 bases aligning to TRBD2. Germline CDR1 and CDR2: SGHAT and FQNNGV. Trimming removed 2 bases from V and 6 bases from J; junction bases left unmatched: 0. The CDR3 length is 13 residues. This CDR3 is CASSLLAGGEQYF. For the CDR3, the DNA is TGTGCCAGCAGCTTACTAGCGGGAGGCGAGCAGTACTTC.

In its sample, this clone was seen once. J is TRBJ2-5 and V is TRBV28; D may correspond to TRBD1 or TRBD2 (6 bases each). The CDR3 is made up of 15 amino acids. Germline CDR1 is MDHEN and CDR2 is SYDVKM. The ends were cut back, 4 bases at V and 5 bases at J, with 17 bases in the middle. The CDR3 protein is CASSSIRGGLETQYF. As DNA, the CDR3 is TGTGCCAGCAGTTCCATCAGGGGAGGTTTGGAGACCCAGTACTTC.

The rearrangement uses TRBV5-1 and TRBJ2-7, with 7 bases aligning to TRBD2. The junction had 19 bases not matched to a gene; V was cut back by 2 bases and J by 2 bases. This CDR3 has 19 residues. Per germline, CDR1 SGHRS and CDR2 YFSETQ. CDR3 nucleotides: TGCGCCAGCAGCTTCCTCCCCCCCTTAGCGGGTAGGGCCGCCTACGAGCAGTACTTC. Translating it yields CASSFLPPLAGRAAYEQYF.

The CDR3 coding sequence is TGTGCCAGTAGTATTCGGCGGGAGCCCTTCCGCGAGCAGTACTTC. Translated: CASSIRREPFREQYF. The chain couples TRBV19 to TRBJ2-7, with TRBD2 matching 7 bases. Trimming removed 3 bases from V and 6 bases from J; junction bases left unmatched: 11. There are 15 residues in the CDR3. The germline V gene has CDR1 LNHDA and CDR2 SQIVND (reference sequence).

The rearrangement uses TRBV7-7 and TRBJ2-3; D is uncertain. The CDR3 extends over 14 amino acids. The germline V gene has CDR1 SSHAT and CDR2 FNYEAQ (reference sequence). Trimming removed 5 bases from V and 0 bases from J, with 9 bases in between. CDR3: CASSPGHSTDTQYF. The CDR3 DNA follows: TGTGCCAGCAGCCCGGGCCATAGCACAGATACGCAGTATTTT.

The chain recombines TRBV5-1 with TRBJ1-4; D is unresolved. CDR1 is SGHRS and CDR2 is YFSETQ in the germline V gene. CDR3 length: 16 amino acids. V lost 3 bases and J 0 bases, leaving 12 bases between the germline ends. CDR3 DNA sequence: TGCGCCAGCAGCTCGGGCAGGACTTCAACTAATGAAAAACTGTTTTTT. Translated: CASSSGRTSTNEKLFF.

V and J are TRBV4-1 and TRBJ1-6; D not certain. Germline V CDR1 and CDR2: MGHRA, YSYEKL. Trimming shortened V by 0 bases and J by 8 bases, and 5 bases separated the two germline ends. The CDR3 is 13 amino acids. The CDR3 loop reads CASSQDLDSPLHF. The CDR3 DNA reads as TGCGCCAGCAGCCAAGATTTGGATTCACCCCTCCACTTT.

This rearrangement joins TRBV12-3 or TRBV12-4 to TRBJ2-1; maybe TRBD2 (6 bases). The V and J ends lost 10 bases and 3 bases respectively, with 13 bases between them. CDR3 length: 13 amino acids. The chain's CDR3 is CAITGTDYNEQFF. Written as DNA, the CDR3 is TGTGCCATCACCGGGACTGACTACAATGAGCAGTTCTTC.

V is TRBV27 and J is TRBJ1-1; tentatively, D is TRBD1 (5 bases). Trimming removed 2 bases at V and 0 bases at J, with 7 bases between. This CDR3 is 14 amino acids long. Germline V lookup: CDR1 MNHEY, CDR2 SMNVEV (reference sequence). CDR3 sequence: CASSLRGLNTEAFF. CDR3 DNA: TGTGCCAGCAGTTTAAGGGGCTTGAACACTGAAGCTTTCTTT.

The rearrangement joins TRBV11-3 to TRBJ2-1, with TRBD2 identical over 9 bases. The CDR3 is made up of 16 amino acids. The germline V gene encodes CDR1 SGHNT and CDR2 YENEEA. J was trimmed by 6 bases and V by 5 bases; bases with no gene match: 11. CDR3 region: CASSPGLRGRANEQFF. The CDR3 region has the DNA TGTGCCAGCAGCCCTGGGCTTCGCGGGAGGGCCAATGAGCAGTTCTTC.

The chain has TRBV7-9 and TRBJ2-2; tentative D call: TRBD1 (5 bases). This CDR3 comprises 16 residues. Trimming cost V 5 bases and J 2 bases, with 15 bases left between them. CDR1 SEHNR and CDR2 FQNEAQ come from the germline V gene (reference sequence). Here the CDR3 DNA reads TGTGCCAGCAGCCCGCAGGGTCGTTTTAACACCGGGGAGCTGTTTTTT. Its translation: CASSPQGRFNTGELFF. Variable domain in full (rest from reference TRBV7-9 and TRBJ2-2): DTGVSQNPRHKITKRGQNVTFRCDPISEHNRLYWYRQTLGQGPEFLTYFQNEAQLEKSRLLSDRFSAERPKGSFSTLEIQRTEQGDSAMYLCASSPQGRFNTGELFFGEGSRLTVL.

This clone was observed once. The CDR3 loop is CAWATSGRQNIQYF. The CDR3 DNA follows: TGTGCCTGGGCGACTAGCGGGAGGCAAAACATTCAGTACTTC. V gene TRBV30 combines with J gene TRBJ2-4, with 13 positions matching TRBD2. V lost 5 bases and J lost 5; bases outside the gene matches: 3. There are 14 residues in the CDR3. Per germline, CDR1 GTSNPN and CDR2 SVGIG (reference sequence).